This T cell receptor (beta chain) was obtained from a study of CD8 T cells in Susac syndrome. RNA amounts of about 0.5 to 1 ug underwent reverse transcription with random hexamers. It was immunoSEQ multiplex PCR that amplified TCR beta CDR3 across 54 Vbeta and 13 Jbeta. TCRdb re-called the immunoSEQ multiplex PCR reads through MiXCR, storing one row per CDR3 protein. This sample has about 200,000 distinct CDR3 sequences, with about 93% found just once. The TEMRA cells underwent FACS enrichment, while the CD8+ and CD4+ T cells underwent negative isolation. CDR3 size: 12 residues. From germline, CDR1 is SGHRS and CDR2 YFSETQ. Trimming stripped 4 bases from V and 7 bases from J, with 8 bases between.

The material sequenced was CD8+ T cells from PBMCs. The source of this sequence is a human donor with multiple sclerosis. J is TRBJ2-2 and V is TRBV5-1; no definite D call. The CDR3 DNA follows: TGCGCCAGCAGCCTTTCGGACGGGGAGCTGTTTTTT. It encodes CASSLSDGELFF.